Shown below are 24 T cell receptor beta chains from a single sample sequenced in a study of control samples from healthy donors and cancer patients. The repertoire was sequenced with immunoSEQ multiplex PCR; TCRdb's copy has only in-frame clones and lacks some. In the table there are roughly 100,000 clones, around 90% of which are singletons. Sequencing was carried out using blood. The receptors were gathered from a man under 40 in good health.

The chain couples TRBV19 to TRBJ1-2; D is perhaps TRBD1 (6 bases). Trimming left V 7 bases short and J 2 bases short, with 20 bases between. CDR1 and CDR2 from the germline V gene are LNHDA and SQIVND (reference sequence). The CDR3 length is 16 residues. The CDR3 loop reads CASTSFRGARNYGYTF. In nucleotides, the CDR3 is TGTGCCAGTACCTCGTTTCGGGGGGCGCGAAACTATGGCTACACCTTC.

The rearrangement joins TRBV7-8 to TRBJ1-1, with D hard to call. Per germline, CDR1 SGHVS and CDR2 FQNEAQ. This CDR3 comprises 15 residues. V shed 1 base and J shed 0 bases, with 9 bases lying between them. DNA of the CDR3: TGTGCCAGCAGCTTAGGACCCAGCCTGAACACTGAAGCTTTCTTT. Translation gives CASSLGPSLNTEAFF.

The chain is built from TRBV19 and TRBJ2-5; the D is unclear. Germline V CDR1 and CDR2: LNHDA, SQIVND (reference sequence). The CDR3 is 14 amino acids. The V gene lost 3 bases and the J gene lost 4 bases, with 12 bases spanning the gap. The CDR3 region has the DNA TGTGCCAGTAGTATGCCCTCGAGAGGAGAGACCCAGTACTTC. Translated: CASSMPSRGETQYF.

The chain links TRBV18 to TRBJ2-5; 9 positions match TRBD2. Germline CDR1 KGHSH, CDR2 LQKENI. The CDR3 spans 18 residues. V trimming: 1 base; J trimming: 1 base; junction bases outside the gene matches: 10. CDR3 sequence: CASSPRVPAGGFQETQYF. In DNA, the CDR3 is TGTGCCAGCTCACCACGGGTCCCAGCGGGAGGCTTCCAAGAGACCCAGTACTTC.

V is TRBV6-5 and J is TRBJ1-4, with TRBD1 identical over 7 bases. V trimming: 6 bases; J trimming: 0 bases; junction bases outside the gene matches: 1. CDR1 and CDR2 from the germline V gene are MNHEY and SVGAGI. This CDR3 comprises 14 residues. As DNA, the CDR3 is TGTGCCAGCAGAGACAGGGCAACTAATGAAAAACTGTTTTTT. Its translation: CASRDRATNEKLFF.

The genes are TRBV2 and TRBJ2-7; 7 nucleotides agree with TRBD1. Looked up from germline, CDR1 is SNHLY and CDR2 is FYNNEI. The V and J ends lost 1 base and 10 bases, in that order; junction bases with no gene match: 7. CDR3 length equals 13 residues. In nucleotides, the CDR3 is TGTGCCAGCAGTGAAGGTCGGACAGGCCCTCAGTACTTC. It translates to CASSEGRTGPQYF.

The V call is TRBV7-9, the J call TRBJ2-1; TRBD2 aligns across 10 bases. Germline V CDR1 and CDR2: SEHNR, FQNEAQ (reference sequence). The CDR3 covers 16 residues. V lost 3 bases to trimming and J lost 12 bases; unmatched junction nucleotides: 14. In DNA, the CDR3 is TGTGCCAGCAGCTTGTTAACTAGCGGGACGCCCTCGGGGCAGTTCTTC. This translates into CASSLLTSGTPSGQFF.

The chain recombines TRBV24-1 with TRBJ2-1; possibly TRBD1 for D (6 bases). The germline gives CDR1 KGHDR, CDR2 SFDVKD. The CDR3 totals 14 residues. V was clipped by 9 bases and J by 4 bases, with 15 bases between them. The CDR3 DNA reads TGTGCCACCCGTAAGGGGGAGCCGTACAATGAGCAGTTCTTC. This sequence encodes CATRKGEPYNEQFF.

The chain uses TRBV30 and TRBJ2-3; D unresolved. Trimming cost V 0 bases and J 8 bases, with 12 bases left between them. Looked up from germline, CDR1 is GTSNPN and CDR2 is SVGIG (reference sequence). This CDR3 comprises 13 residues. The CDR3 DNA sequence: TGTGCCTGGAGTGTACTGCCCGCTGGTACGCAGTATTTT. Encoded protein: CAWSVLPAGTQYF.

The rearrangement links TRBV27 to TRBJ2-1; 8 bases line up with TRBD1. Trimming took 3 bases from V and 7 from J; bases not matched to a gene: 11. The CDR3 covers 16 residues. Germline V gene sequence: CDR1 MNHEY, CDR2 SMNVEV (reference sequence). Written as DNA, the CDR3 is TGTGCCAGCAGTTTTAAAGGACAGGGAAAAAATAATGAGCAGTTCTTC. Translated: CASSFKGQGKNNEQFF.

CDR3 DNA: TGTGCCAGCAGCCGAACGAGGGAGTTGGATACGCAGTATTTT. Translation: CASSRTRELDTQYF. J is TRBJ2-3 and V is TRBV6-6, with a tentative D call TRBD2 (5 bases). Germline V lookup: CDR1 MNHNY, CDR2 SVGAGI (reference sequence). V dropped 6 bases and J dropped 6 bases, with 16 bases sitting between them. The CDR3 runs 14 residues.

The chain is built from TRBV27 and TRBJ2-2, with D perhaps matching TRBD1 or TRBD2 (5 bases each). Between the trimmed V and J ends, which lost 0 bases and 4 bases, there was a span of 9 bases. CDR3 size: 15 residues. Germline CDR1 MNHEY, CDR2 SMNVEV (reference sequence). In DNA, the CDR3 is TGTGCCAGCAGTTTATCGGGACCGTTCACCGGGGAGCTGTTTTTT. It codes for CASSLSGPFTGELFF.

In DNA, the CDR3 is TGTGCCAGCAGTTACGAGGGCTACGAGCAGTACTTC. This encodes CASSYEGYEQYF. This chain links TRBV6-2 or TRBV6-3 with TRBJ2-7; possibly TRBD2 for D (5 bases). CDR1 MNHEY and CDR2 SVGEGT come from the germline V gene. The germline V and J ends were trimmed by 2 bases and 3 bases, with 5 bases remaining between them. This CDR3 is built from 12 residues.

V gene TRBV5-5 combines with J gene TRBJ2-3, with TRBD1 matching over 7 bases. The V gene's germline CDR1 is SGHKS and CDR2 YYEKEE (reference sequence). V dropped 0 bases and J dropped 4; count of bases not matched to a gene: 11. The CDR3 consists of 17 residues. CDR3 sequence reads: CASSLAMAGGRADTQYF. DNA for the CDR3: TGTGCCAGCAGCTTGGCCATGGCAGGGGGTAGGGCAGATACGCAGTATTTT.

The V call is TRBV30, the J call TRBJ2-1, with 7 bases matching TRBD2. The J segment lost 7 bases and the V segment lost 4 bases, leaving 1 base of the junction unmatched. Germline loops: CDR1 GTSNPN, CDR2 SVGIG (reference sequence). The CDR3 spans 11 residues. The CDR3 spells CAWTSGNEQFF. The DNA for the CDR3 is TGTGCCTGGACTAGCGGTAATGAGCAGTTCTTC.

This sequence joins TRBV7-2 and TRBJ2-1; TRBD2 is a possible D gene (6 bases). The CDR3 covers 17 residues. V lost 1 base, J lost 8 bases, and 21 bases lay in between. The germline CDR1 and CDR2 sequences are SGHTA and FQGNSA. DNA of the CDR3: TGTGCCAGCAGCTTAGGGGGTCGCGGGACGTACAACGATGAGCAGTTCTTC. Amino acid sequence: CASSLGGRGTYNDEQFF.

This chain links TRBV9 with TRBJ1-4, with a tentative D call TRBD1 (6 bases). Trimming stripped 3 bases from V and 8 bases from J, with 14 bases between. Per germline, CDR1 SGDLS and CDR2 YYNGEE. The CDR3 sequence is 14 residues long. The CDR3 loop reads CASSEGDPGEKLFF. DNA for the CDR3: TGTGCCAGCAGCGAGGGGGATCCGGGAGAAAAACTGTTTTTT.

The rearrangement joins TRBV7-2 to TRBJ2-7; 9 nucleotides line up with TRBD1. Germline lookup yields CDR1 SGHTA and CDR2 FQGNSA. This CDR3 contains 16 residues. V shed 8 bases, J shed 0 bases, and the junction held 11 bases outside the gene matches. This chain's CDR3 is CASAPRRQGGSYEQYF. The CDR3 region has the DNA TGTGCCAGCGCTCCGCGGCGACAGGGGGGCTCCTACGAGCAGTACTTC.

Notes on this clone: Its ends do not fully match the called genes, so a read error is possible. This sequence joins TRBV7-9 and TRBJ2-7; 11 positions match TRBD2. The CDR3 totals 14 residues. Germline assignment: CDR1 SEHNR and CDR2 FQNEAQ (reference sequence). The CDR3: CASSTSGGSSEQYF. The CDR3 coding sequence is TGTGCCAGCAGCACTAGCGGGGGTTCCTCCGAGCAGTACTTC.

The genes are TRBV24-1 and TRBJ2-2; D remains unclear. Trimming took off 2 bases at V and 3 bases at J, with 12 bases between the two ends. Germline-derived CDR1 and CDR2 are KGHDR and SFDVKD. CDR3 length: 16 amino acids. Here the CDR3 DNA reads TGTGCCACCAGTGATTCCTGGCAGCCCGACACCGGGGAGCTGTTTTTT. It encodes CATSDSWQPDTGELFF.

In this sample, this clone turned up once. V is TRBV5-6 and J is TRBJ2-3; no reliable D call. The germline V and J ends were trimmed by 4 bases and 0 bases, with 15 bases remaining between them. CDR1 and CDR2 (germline): SGHDT, YYEEEE. CDR3 length equals 16 residues. CDR3 DNA sequence: TGTGCCAGCAGCCCTCTCAGTGGCGCTAGCACAGATACGCAGTATTTT. Amino acids: CASSPLSGASTDTQYF. Full variable domain (rest looked up from reference TRBV5-6 and TRBJ2-3): DAGVTQSPTHLIKTRGQQVTLRCSPKSGHDTVSWYQQALGQGPQFIFQYYEEEERQRGNFPDRFSGHQFPNYSSELNVNALLLGDSALYLCASSPLSGASTDTQYFGPGTRLTVL.

This chain joins TRBV4-3 and TRBJ2-7; 12 bases agree with TRBD1. The germline V gene has CDR1 LGHNA and CDR2 YSLEER. Germline trimming cut 0 bases from V and 6 bases from J; bases unmatched to any gene: 12. The CDR3 sequence is 18 residues long. In DNA form, the CDR3 reads TGCGCCAGCAGCCAAGAAGTCACCCCGGGACAGGGGGCCTCCGAGCAGTACTTC. As protein: CASSQEVTPGQGASEQYF.

CDR3 coding DNA: TGTGCCAGCAGCTTACTGGGACCGAGCAATCAGCCCCAGCATTTT. Amino acid sequence: CASSLLGPSNQPQHF. The J gene is TRBJ1-5, the V gene TRBV7-2, with TRBD1 as a possible D gene (5 bases). V was cut by 2 bases and J by 1 base, with 9 bases left in between. CDR3 length equals 15 residues. Germline V gives CDR1 SGHTA, CDR2 FQGNSA.

The V call is TRBV18, the J call TRBJ2-7, with TRBD2 identical over 12 bases. V dropped 3 bases and J dropped 1; count of bases not matched to a gene: 10. Germline V gene data show CDR1 as KGHSH and CDR2 as LQKENI. The CDR3 consists of 18 residues. The CDR3 DNA follows: TGTGCCAGCTCACCCGCACTAGCGGGAGGCTTCTTTTCCTACGAGCAGTACTTC. As protein: CASSPALAGGFFSYEQYF.